This passage covers 5 T cell receptor beta chains from one sample sequenced in a study of vaccination and CD4 T cells after COVID-19. Time point: late sampling 161 to 241 days after vaccination in a few convalescent patients. Described treatment: roughly ten-day PBMC culture with coronavirus spike peptide pools or control peptides (ViraFEST assay). The Oncomine TCR Beta short-read assay sequenced DNA from cultured CD4+ T cells. TCRdb processed the PCR reads anew with MiXCR; each CDR3 protein has one entry. Here the sample spans roughly 24,000 distinct CDR3 sequences, 35% being singletons. No antigen has been identified for these receptors. The source material was CD4+ T cells from blood, cultured in vitro, sampled about 7 months after SARS-CoV-2 vaccination. Every receptor here comes from a human donor who had recovered from COVID-19.

The CDR3 spells CASPSTSGRSDTQYF. The CDR3 bases are TGTGCAAGTCCCTCTACTAGCGGGAGATCAGATACGCAGTATTTT. The chain recombines TRBV12-2 with TRBJ2-3; TRBD2, the table's D call, was not compared with the DNA. TRBV12-2 is noted as a pseudogene. The CDR3 is 15 residues long.

This sequence joins TRBV10-3 and TRBJ2-7, with TRBD2 as a possible D gene (6 bases). The V end was cut by 6 bases, the J end by 7 bases, with 16 bases between. This CDR3 is built from 13 residues. Per germline, CDR1 ENHRY and CDR2 SYGVKD. The CDR3 DNA is TGTGCCATCAGGCCGGGGGAGGTGCGGGAGCAGTACTTC. This encodes CAIRPGEVREQYF.

V and J are TRBV20-1 and TRBJ2-5, with 9 bases fitting TRBD2. The CDR3 runs 14 residues. Germline CDR1 reads DFQATT; CDR2 reads SNEGSKA (reference sequence). The V and J ends lost 7 bases and 1 base, in that order; junction bases with no gene match: 7. The CDR3 is CSGLTREGQETQYF. As DNA, the CDR3 is TGCAGTGGCCTTACGCGGGAGGGCCAAGAGACCCAGTACTTC.

This clonotype has just a few counts. V and J are TRBV20-1 and TRBJ1-1; D not certain. Germline assignment: CDR1 DFQATT and CDR2 SNEGSKA (reference sequence). V dropped 1 base and J dropped 1 base, with 7 bases sitting between them. This CDR3 has 13 residues. CDR3 amino acids: CSARGIANTEAFF. The CDR3 coding sequence is TGCAGTGCTAGAGGAATAGCGAACACTGAAGCTTTCTTT.

This clonotype has only a few counts. V and J are TRBV20-1 and TRBJ2-5; 7 nucleotides match TRBD2. Germline-derived CDR1 and CDR2 are DFQATT and SNEGSKA (reference sequence). There are 15 residues in the CDR3. J was trimmed by 7 bases and V by 3 bases; bases with no gene match: 14. This chain's CDR3 is CSASLPSGPPGTQYF. CDR3 nucleotides: TGCAGTGCTAGCCTCCCTAGCGGTCCCCCTGGGACCCAGTACTTC.